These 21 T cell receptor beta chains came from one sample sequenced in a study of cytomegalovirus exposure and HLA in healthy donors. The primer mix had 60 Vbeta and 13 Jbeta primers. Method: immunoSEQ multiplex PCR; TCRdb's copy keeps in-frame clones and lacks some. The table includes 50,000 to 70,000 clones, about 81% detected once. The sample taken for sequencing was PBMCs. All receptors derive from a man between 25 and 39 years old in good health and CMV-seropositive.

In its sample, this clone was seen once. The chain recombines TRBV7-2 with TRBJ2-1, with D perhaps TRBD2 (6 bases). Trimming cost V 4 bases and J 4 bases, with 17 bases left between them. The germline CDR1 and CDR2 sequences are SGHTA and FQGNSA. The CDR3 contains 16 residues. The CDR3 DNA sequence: TGTGCCAGCAGCTCTTTTCGCGGGGCCCCGTACAATGAGCAGTTCTTC. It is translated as CASSSFRGAPYNEQFF.

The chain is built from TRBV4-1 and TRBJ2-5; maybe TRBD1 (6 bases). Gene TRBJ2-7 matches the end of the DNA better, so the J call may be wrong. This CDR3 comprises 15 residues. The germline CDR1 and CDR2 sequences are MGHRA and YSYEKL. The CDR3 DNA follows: TGCGCCAGCAGCCAAGACAGGGGCGGAAGGGTCGAGCAGTACTTC. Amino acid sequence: CASSQDRGGRVEQYF.

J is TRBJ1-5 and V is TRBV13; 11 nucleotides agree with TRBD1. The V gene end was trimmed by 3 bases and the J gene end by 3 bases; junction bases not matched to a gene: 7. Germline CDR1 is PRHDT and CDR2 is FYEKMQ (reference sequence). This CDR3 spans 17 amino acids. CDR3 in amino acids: CASSFYRTGGSNQPQHF. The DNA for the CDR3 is TGTGCCAGCAGCTTTTATAGGACAGGGGGCTCCAATCAGCCCCAGCATTTT.

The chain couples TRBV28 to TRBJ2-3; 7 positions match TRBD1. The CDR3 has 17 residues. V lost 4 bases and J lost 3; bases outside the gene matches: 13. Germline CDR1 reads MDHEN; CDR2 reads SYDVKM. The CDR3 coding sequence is TGTGCCAGCAGTTCCGGGGACGCGACAGGGATGACAGATACGCAGTATTTT. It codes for CASSSGDATGMTDTQYF.

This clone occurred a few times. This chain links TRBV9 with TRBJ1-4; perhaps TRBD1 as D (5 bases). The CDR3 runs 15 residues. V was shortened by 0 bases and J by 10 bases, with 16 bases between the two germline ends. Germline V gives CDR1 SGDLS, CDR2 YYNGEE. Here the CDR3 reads CASSVGPGRDVKLFF. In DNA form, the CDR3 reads TGTGCCAGCAGCGTAGGCCCAGGGAGGGACGTAAAACTGTTTTTT. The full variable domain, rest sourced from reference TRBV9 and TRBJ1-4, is DSGVTQTPKHLITATGQRVTLRCSPRSGDLSVYWYQQSLDQGLQFLIQYYNGEERAKGNILERFSAQQFPDLHSELNLSSLELGDSALYFCASSVGPGRDVKLFFGSGTQLSVL.

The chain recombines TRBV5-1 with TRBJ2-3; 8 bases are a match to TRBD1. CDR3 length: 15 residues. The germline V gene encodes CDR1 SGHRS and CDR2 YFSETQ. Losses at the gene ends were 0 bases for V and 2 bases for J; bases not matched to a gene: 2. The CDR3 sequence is CASSLGQGLTDTQYF. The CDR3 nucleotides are TGCGCCAGCAGCTTGGGACAGGGGCTCACAGATACGCAGTATTTT.

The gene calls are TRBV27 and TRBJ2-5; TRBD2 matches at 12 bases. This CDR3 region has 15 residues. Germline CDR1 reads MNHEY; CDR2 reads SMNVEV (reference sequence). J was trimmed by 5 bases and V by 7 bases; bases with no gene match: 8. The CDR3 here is CASKGLAGGWETQYF. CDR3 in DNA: TGTGCCAGCAAGGGGCTAGCGGGGGGGTGGGAGACCCAGTACTTC.

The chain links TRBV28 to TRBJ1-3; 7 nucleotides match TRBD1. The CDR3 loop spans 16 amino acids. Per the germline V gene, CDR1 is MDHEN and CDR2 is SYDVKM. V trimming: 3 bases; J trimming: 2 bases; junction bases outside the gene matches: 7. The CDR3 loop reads CASSLLTGRAGNTIYF. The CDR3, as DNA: TGTGCCAGCAGTTTGTTGACAGGGCGGGCTGGAAACACCATATATTTT.

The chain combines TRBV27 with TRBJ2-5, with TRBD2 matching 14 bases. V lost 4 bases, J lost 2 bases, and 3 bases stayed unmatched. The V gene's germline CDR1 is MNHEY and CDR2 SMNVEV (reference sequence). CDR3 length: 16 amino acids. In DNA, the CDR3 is TGTGCCAGCAGTTCGAGACTAGCGGGAGGGCAAGAGACCCAGTACTTC. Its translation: CASSSRLAGGQETQYF.

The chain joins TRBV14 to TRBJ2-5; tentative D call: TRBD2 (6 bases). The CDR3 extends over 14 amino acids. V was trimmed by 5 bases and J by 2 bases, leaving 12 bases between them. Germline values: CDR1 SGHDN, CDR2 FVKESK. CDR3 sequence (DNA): TGTGCCAGCAGCGAGCGGGTGATACAAGAGACCCAGTACTTC. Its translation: CASSERVIQETQYF.

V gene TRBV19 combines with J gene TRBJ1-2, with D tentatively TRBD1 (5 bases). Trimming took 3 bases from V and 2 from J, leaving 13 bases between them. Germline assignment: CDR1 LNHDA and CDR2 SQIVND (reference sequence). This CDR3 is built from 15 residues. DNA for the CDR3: TGTGCCAGTAGTATCATTACAGGACCGAACTATGGCTACACCTTC. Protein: CASSIITGPNYGYTF.

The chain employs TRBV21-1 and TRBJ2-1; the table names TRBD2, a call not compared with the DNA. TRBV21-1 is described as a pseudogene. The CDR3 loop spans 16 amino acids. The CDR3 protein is CASSKKRLAGGNEQFF. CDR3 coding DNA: TGTGCCAGCAGCAAAAAAAGACTAGCGGGGGGCAATGAGCAGTTCTTC.

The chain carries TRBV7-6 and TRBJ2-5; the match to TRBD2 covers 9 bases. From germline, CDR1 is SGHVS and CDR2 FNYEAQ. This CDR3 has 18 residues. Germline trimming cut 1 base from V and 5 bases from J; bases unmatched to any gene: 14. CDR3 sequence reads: CASSLEYPAGGRGETQYF. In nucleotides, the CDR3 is TGTGCCAGCAGCTTAGAGTATCCAGCGGGGGGCCGGGGGGAGACCCAGTACTTC. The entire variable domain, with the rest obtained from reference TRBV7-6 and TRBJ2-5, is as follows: GAGVSQSPRYKVTKRGQDVALRCDPISGHVSLYWYRQALGQGPEFLTYFNYEAQQDKSGLPNDRFSAERPEGSISTLTIQRTEQRDSAMYRCASSLEYPAGGRGETQYFGPGTRLLVL.

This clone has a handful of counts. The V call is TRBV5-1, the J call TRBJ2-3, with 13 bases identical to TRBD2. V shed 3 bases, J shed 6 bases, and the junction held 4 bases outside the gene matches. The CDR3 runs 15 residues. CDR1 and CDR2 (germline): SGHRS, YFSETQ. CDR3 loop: CASSWTSGGSDTQYF. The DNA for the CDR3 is TGCGCCAGCAGCTGGACTAGCGGGGGTTCGGATACGCAGTATTTT.

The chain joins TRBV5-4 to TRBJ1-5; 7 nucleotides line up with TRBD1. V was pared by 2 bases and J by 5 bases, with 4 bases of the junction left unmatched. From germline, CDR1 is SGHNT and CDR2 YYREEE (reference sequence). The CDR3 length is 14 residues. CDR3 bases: TGTGCCAGCAGCTTACAGGGGCGGGATCAGCCCCAGCATTTT. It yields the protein CASSLQGRDQPQHF.

Here the CDR3 DNA reads TGTGCCACCAGAGTTCCAGGGGCCTACGAGCAGTACTTC. Translated: CATRVPGAYEQYF. V is TRBV27 and J is TRBJ2-7; TRBD1 might be the D (6 bases). V was clipped by 10 bases and J by 2 bases, with 15 bases between them. The CDR3 covers 13 residues. Germline V lookup: CDR1 MNHEY, CDR2 SMNVEV (reference sequence).

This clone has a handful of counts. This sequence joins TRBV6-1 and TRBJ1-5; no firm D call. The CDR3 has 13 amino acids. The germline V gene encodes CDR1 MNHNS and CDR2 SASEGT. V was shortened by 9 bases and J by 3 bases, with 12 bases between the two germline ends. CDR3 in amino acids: CASAQVTNQPQHF. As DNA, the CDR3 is TGTGCCAGTGCCCAGGTGACCAATCAGCCCCAGCATTTT.

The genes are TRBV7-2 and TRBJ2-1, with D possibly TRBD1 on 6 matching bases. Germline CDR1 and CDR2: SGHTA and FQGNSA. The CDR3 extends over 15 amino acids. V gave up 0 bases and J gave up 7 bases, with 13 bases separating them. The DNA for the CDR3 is TGTGCCAGCAGCTTAGCGCTTTTACAGGGTAATGAGCAGTTCTTC. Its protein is CASSLALLQGNEQFF.

CDR3 protein: CASSLGGLTGELFF. The CDR3 nucleotides read TGTGCCAGCAGCTTAGGGGGACTAACCGGGGAGCTGTTTTTT. The chain has TRBV7-2 and TRBJ2-2, with TRBD2 matching 7 bases. This CDR3 is 14 amino acids long. Germline CDR1 SGHTA, CDR2 FQGNSA. V gave up 1 base and J gave up 5 bases; unmatched junction bases: 1.

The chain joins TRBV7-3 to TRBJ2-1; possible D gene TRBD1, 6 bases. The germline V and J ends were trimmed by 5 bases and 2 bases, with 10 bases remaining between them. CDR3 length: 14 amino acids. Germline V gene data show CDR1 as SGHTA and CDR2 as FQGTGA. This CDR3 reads CASSRGQAYNEQFF. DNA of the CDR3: TGTGCCAGCAGCAGGGGACAAGCCTACAATGAGCAGTTCTTC. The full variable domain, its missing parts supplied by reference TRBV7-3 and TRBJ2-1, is GAGVSQTPSNKVTEKGKYVELRCDPISGHTALYWYRQSLGQGPEFLIYFQGTGAADDSGLPNDRFFAVRPEGSVSTLKIQRTERGDSAVYLCASSRGQAYNEQFFGPGTRLTVL.

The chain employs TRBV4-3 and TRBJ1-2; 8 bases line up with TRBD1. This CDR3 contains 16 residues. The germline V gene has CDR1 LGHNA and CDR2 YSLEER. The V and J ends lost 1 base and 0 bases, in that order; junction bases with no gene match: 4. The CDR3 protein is CASSQAGQGANYGYTF. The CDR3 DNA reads TGCGCCAGCAGCCAAGCCGGACAGGGCGCTAACTATGGCTACACCTTC.